This entry concerns a single T cell receptor (beta chain). The sample holds many counts of this clonotype. What this receptor recognizes is not known. Nothing much larger sits one base from this clone, and base qualities are not available. Library prep was done by 5' RACE. Sequencing was carried out with a NextSeq 500. In the TCR library protocol, unique molecular identifiers were attached to individual cDNA molecules to correct for PCR bias and sequencing error. TCR alpha and beta chains were both sequenced, and the abundances of alpha and beta sequences in each sample were closely correlated with each other. The source study handled its data this way. Decombinator V4 was used to annotate TCR sequences for V gene, J gene and CDR3. Expanded TCRs were defined as changing significantly between any two time points under a Poisson model with p below 0.0001. TCR abundances were normalised to the total number of TCRs sequenced per sample and were expressed as counts per million. MAIT TCRs were defined by TRAV1-2 paired with TRAJ12, TRAJ20 or TRAJ33, and iNKT TCRs by TRAV10 paired with TRAJ18. VDJdb, accessed 1 November 2021, was searched for CMV, EBV and SARS-CoV-2 annotated TCRs, with TCRs annotated for multiple antigens excluded. TCRdb redid the processing of the public reads, applying fastp at Q25 and MiXCR, and retained in-frame beta chains. All rows with the same CDR3 protein become a single entry with the most common DNA and genes. TCRdb's processing, not the authors', yielded these V and J calls. This sample holds roughly 80,000 distinct CDR3 sequences; around 10% were observed only once. The top ten clones comprise 12% of the sample.

This sample was included in a study of early T cells in non-severe SARS-CoV-2 infection (dated by TCRdb to the early 2020s). Looking at the study overall: TCR sequencing used bulk RNA from unsorted whole blood, so alpha and beta chains could not be paired. General conclusions and limits of the study: VDJdb matching was skewed toward anti-spike CD8 responses and likely underestimated virus-specific expansions by missing private and CD4 specificities.

The CDR3 contains 13 residues, cysteine and phenylalanine counted. Of all the DNA, just the CDR3 is kept, 39 bases in frame from base 1. Deletion took 4 bases off V and 7 bases off J, with a span of 11 bases between the germline ends. The germline V gene encodes CDR1 SQVTM and CDR2 ANQGSEA. The study was a case-control design nested within a healthcare worker cohort in London, UK, with weekly nasopharyngeal swab PCR tests and blood sampling. Between 23 and 31 March 2020, the week of the UK lockdown, healthcare workers were enrolled and then followed up weekly for as long as 16 weeks. The receptor was derived from an adult who was a healthcare worker with PCR-confirmed SARS-CoV-2 infection or an uninfected control (not recorded which). Rearrangement joined TRBV29-1 to TRBJ2-6, with a weak D call of TRBD1 (5 bases match). Specimen: whole blood, collected at baseline. The nucleotide sequence reads TGCAGCGTTGGGCAGGGAAGCGCCAACGTCCTGACTTTC. This yields the protein CSVGQGSANVLTF.